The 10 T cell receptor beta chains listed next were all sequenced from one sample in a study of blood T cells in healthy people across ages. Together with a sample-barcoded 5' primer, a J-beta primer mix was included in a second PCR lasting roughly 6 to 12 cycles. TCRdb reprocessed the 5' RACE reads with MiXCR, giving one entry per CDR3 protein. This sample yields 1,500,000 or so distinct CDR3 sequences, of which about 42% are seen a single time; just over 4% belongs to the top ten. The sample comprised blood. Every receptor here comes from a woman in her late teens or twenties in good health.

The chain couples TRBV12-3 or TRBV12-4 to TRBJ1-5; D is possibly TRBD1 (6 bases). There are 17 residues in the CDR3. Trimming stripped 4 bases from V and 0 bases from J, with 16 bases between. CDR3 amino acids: CASSSTPDSFSNQPQHF. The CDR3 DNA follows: TGTGCCAGCAGTTCCACCCCGGACAGCTTTAGCAATCAGCCCCAGCATTTT.

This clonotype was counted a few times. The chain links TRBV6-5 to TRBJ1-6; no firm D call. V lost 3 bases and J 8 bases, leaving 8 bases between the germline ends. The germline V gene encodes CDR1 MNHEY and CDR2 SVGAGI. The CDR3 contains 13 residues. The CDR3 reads CASSYGEDSPLHF. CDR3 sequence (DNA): TGTGCCAGCAGTTATGGGGAAGATTCACCCCTCCACTTT.

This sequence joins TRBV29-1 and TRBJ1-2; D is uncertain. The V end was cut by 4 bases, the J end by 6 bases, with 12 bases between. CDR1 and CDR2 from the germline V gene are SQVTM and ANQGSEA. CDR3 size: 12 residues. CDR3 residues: CSVVPGKHGYTF. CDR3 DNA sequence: TGCAGCGTTGTTCCGGGGAAGCATGGCTACACCTTC.

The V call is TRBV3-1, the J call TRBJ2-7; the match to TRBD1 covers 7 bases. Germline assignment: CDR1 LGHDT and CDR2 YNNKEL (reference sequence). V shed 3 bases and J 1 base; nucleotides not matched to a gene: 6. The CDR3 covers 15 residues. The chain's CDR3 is CASSQRQGGSYEQYF. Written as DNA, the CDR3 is TGTGCCAGCAGCCAGAGACAGGGTGGGTCCTACGAGCAGTACTTC.

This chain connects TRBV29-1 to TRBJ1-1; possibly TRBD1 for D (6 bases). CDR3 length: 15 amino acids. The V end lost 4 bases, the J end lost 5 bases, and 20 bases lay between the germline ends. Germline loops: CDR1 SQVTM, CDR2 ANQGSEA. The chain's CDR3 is CSVARRQDRGTEAFF. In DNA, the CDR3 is TGCAGCGTTGCCCGCCGTCAGGACAGAGGGACTGAAGCTTTCTTT.

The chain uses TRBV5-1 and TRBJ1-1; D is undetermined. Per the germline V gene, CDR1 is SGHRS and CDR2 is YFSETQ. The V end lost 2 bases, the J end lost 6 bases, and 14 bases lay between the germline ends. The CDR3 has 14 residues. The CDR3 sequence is CASSFSGGLAEAFF. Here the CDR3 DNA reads TGCGCCAGCAGCTTTTCGGGCGGTTTAGCTGAAGCTTTCTTT.

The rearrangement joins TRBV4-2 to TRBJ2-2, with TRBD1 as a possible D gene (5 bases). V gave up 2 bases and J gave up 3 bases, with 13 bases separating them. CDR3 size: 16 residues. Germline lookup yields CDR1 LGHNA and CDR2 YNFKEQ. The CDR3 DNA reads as TGTGCCAGCAGCCAATATGGTAGGGGCGACACCGGGGAGCTGTTTTTT. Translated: CASSQYGRGDTGELFF.

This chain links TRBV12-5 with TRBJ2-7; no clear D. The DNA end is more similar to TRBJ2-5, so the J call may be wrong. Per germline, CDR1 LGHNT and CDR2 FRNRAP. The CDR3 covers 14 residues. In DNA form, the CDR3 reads TGTGCTAGTGGTCTCGACCCGAGTATTGAGACCCAGTACTTC. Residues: CASGLDPSIETQYF.

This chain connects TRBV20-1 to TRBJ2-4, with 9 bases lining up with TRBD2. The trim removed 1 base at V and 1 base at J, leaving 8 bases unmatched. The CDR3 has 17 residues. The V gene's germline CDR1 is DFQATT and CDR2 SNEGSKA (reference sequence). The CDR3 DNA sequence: TGCAGTGCTAGAGGGCCTAGCGGGGACGAGGCCAAAAACATTCAGTACTTC. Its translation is CSARGPSGDEAKNIQYF.

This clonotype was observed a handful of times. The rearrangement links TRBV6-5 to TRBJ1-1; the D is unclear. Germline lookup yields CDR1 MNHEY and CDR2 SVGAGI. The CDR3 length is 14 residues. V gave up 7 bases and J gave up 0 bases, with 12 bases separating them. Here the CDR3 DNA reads TGTGCCAGCACTCAGGACGGGATGAACACTGAAGCTTTCTTT. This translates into CASTQDGMNTEAFF.